The clone carrying this TCR beta chain appeared a few times. Its antigen is currently unknown. CDR3 size: 16 residues. CDR1 LNHNV and CDR2 YYDKDF come from the germline V gene (reference sequence). J was trimmed by 6 bases and V by 0 bases; bases with no gene match: 4. TCRdb's table, derived via immunoSEQ multiplex PCR, lists solely in-frame clones and lacks some. The sample has approximately 28,000 clones, about four fifths seen once. The data originate from a study of radiotherapy plus CTLA-4 blockade in lung cancer. Study-wide results and caveats: Interferon-beta, together with early blood T cell clone dynamics, reportedly best predicted response.

Sequenced material: peripheral blood, taken from a patient treated with radiotherapy plus ipilimumab. The TCR sequence derives from a human donor with non-small cell lung cancer that progressed on radiotherapy plus ipilimumab. The chain employs TRBV15 and TRBJ2-1; 11 bases are a match to TRBD1. The CDR3 DNA is TGTGCCACCAGCAGAGAGGGGACAGGGGGGGCCAATGAGCAGTTCTTC. Protein: CATSREGTGGANEQFF. The variable domain in full, completed from reference TRBV15 and TRBJ2-1, reads DAMVIQNPRYQVTQFGKPVTLSCSQTLNHNVMYWYQQKSSQAPKLLFHYYDKDFNNEADTPDNFQSRRPNTSFCFLDIRSPGLGDTAMYLCATSREGTGGANEQFFGPGTRLTVL.